This T cell receptor (beta chain) was documented in a study of shared clonotypes between healthy human individuals. Findings of the study overall: Only blood was sampled, and tissue TCR repertoires likely differ from blood ones.

Assay used: immunoSEQ multiplex PCR; TCRdb lists only in-frame clones, some missing. Of 2 million to 2.5 million clones in the sample, roughly 93% were seen once. Remarks on this clone: Its antigen is currently unknown.

The receptor was derived from a man in his late teens or twenties in good health. Some clones in this sample may be carry-over from other donors' samples. The sample was naive CD4+ T cells from PBMCs. As for subset: CD45RA+ positively selected.

CDR3: CASSRLAGTNEQFF. CDR3 sequence (DNA): TGTGCCAGCAGCCGACTAGCGGGTACCAATGAGCAGTTCTTC. The chain combines TRBV14 with TRBJ2-1; TRBD2 matches at 10 bases. This CDR3 comprises 14 residues. Per the germline V gene, CDR1 is SGHDN and CDR2 is FVKESK. Trimming cost V 4 bases and J 6 bases; bases outside gene matches: 3.